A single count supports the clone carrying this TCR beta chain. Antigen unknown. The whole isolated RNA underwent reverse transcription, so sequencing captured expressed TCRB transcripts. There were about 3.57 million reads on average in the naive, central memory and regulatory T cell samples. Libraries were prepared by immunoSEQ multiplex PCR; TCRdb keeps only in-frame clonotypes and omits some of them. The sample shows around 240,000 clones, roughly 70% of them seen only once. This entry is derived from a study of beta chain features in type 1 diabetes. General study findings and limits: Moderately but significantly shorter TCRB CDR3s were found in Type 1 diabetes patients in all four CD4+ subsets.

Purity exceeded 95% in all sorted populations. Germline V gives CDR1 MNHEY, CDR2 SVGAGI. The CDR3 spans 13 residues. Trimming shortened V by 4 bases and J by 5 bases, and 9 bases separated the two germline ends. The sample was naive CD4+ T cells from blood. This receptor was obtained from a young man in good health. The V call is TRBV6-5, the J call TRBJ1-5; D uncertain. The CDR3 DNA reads TGTGCCAGCAGTTTAGACGGAGATCAGCCCCAGCATTTT. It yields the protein CASSLDGDQPQHF.